The 29 T cell receptor beta chains below come from one sample, sequenced in a study of cytomegalovirus exposure and HLA in healthy donors. The data were produced by immunoSEQ multiplex PCR, yet TCRdb's version contains in-frame clones alone and is incomplete. The data show 200,000 or so clones, around nine tenths seen once. The sample comprised PBMCs. Source of these receptors: a woman aged 18-29 years in good health and CMV-seronegative.

The CDR3 coding sequence is TGTGCCAGCCGGACAGAGGGCGATGATACGCAGTATTTT. Its translation: CASRTEGDDTQYF. The V and J genes are TRBV5-8 and TRBJ2-3; D may be TRBD1 (6 bases). Per germline, CDR1 SGHTS and CDR2 YDEGEE. Trimming pared 7 bases from V and 6 bases from J, leaving 15 bases between. The CDR3 has 13 residues.

The chain recombines TRBV28 with TRBJ2-3; D perhaps matches TRBD2 (5 bases). The CDR3 covers 14 residues. The ends were cut back, 7 bases at V and 0 bases at J, with 11 bases in the middle. Germline loops: CDR1 MDHEN, CDR2 SYDVKM. The CDR3 spells CASILAASTDTQYF. The CDR3 DNA reads TGTGCCAGCATCCTAGCAGCTAGCACAGATACGCAGTATTTT.

A few counts support this clone. The V and J genes are TRBV10-1 and TRBJ2-3; unclear D gene. Germline lookup yields CDR1 WNHNN and CDR2 SYGVQD (reference sequence). V gave up 0 bases and J gave up 9 bases, with 7 bases separating them. The CDR3 runs to 12 residues. CDR3 sequence reads: CASSESPGTQYF. The CDR3 DNA follows: TGCGCCAGCAGTGAGTCCCCAGGCACGCAGTATTTT.

The rearrangement joins TRBV6-5 to TRBJ2-1, with D perhaps matching TRBD1 (6 bases). The germline V gene encodes CDR1 MNHEY and CDR2 SVGAGI. V was shortened by 2 bases and J by 7 bases, with 12 bases between the two germline ends. The CDR3 is made up of 14 amino acids. CDR3 loop: CASSYADSRNEQFF. CDR3 DNA: TGTGCCAGCAGTTACGCGGACAGCCGGAATGAGCAGTTCTTC.

This chain connects TRBV5-1 to TRBJ1-1; 10 bases are a match to TRBD1. Trimming at V came to 0 bases and at J to 11 bases, leaving 4 bases not matched to a gene. This CDR3 spans 13 amino acids. The germline V gene has CDR1 SGHRS and CDR2 YFSETQ. The CDR3 bases are TGCGCCAGCAGCTTGGCCGGGGGACAGGGGGCTTTCTTT. Translation: CASSLAGGQGAFF.

This chain connects TRBV10-3 to TRBJ2-3, with 9 positions matching TRBD2. The CDR3 spans 15 residues. V gave up 11 bases and J gave up 3 bases; unmatched junction bases: 12. Germline values: CDR1 ENHRY, CDR2 SYGVKD. CDR3 amino acids: CARPPGLANTDTQYF. For the CDR3, the DNA is TGTGCCCGCCCGCCCGGACTAGCGAATACAGATACGCAGTATTTT.

This clone was observed once. The chain couples TRBV6-1 to TRBJ2-4; possible D gene TRBD1, 6 bases. Trimming took off 7 bases at V and 7 bases at J, with 17 bases between the two ends. The CDR3 runs to 14 residues. Germline CDR1 reads MNHNS; CDR2 reads SASEGT. The CDR3 DNA is TGTGCCAGCAACCAGCCGGGGACAAGGAACATTCAGTACTTC. It encodes CASNQPGTRNIQYF.

The chain is built from TRBV6-1 and TRBJ2-5; possibly TRBD1 for D (6 bases). Germline assignment: CDR1 MNHNS and CDR2 SASEGT. Trimming left V 6 bases short and J 5 bases short, with 19 bases between. CDR3 size: 15 residues. This chain's CDR3 is CASRRQVTVLETQYF. CDR3 coding DNA: TGTGCCAGCAGAAGACAGGTAACGGTTTTGGAGACCCAGTACTTC.

V and J are TRBV11-2 and TRBJ2-7; the D gene is possibly TRBD2 (6 bases). V gave up 0 bases and J gave up 5 bases, with 17 bases separating them. The CDR3 covers 16 residues. CDR1 and CDR2 from the germline V gene are SGHAT and FQNNGV. The CDR3 is CASSLDRRADVHEQYF. The CDR3 DNA reads as TGTGCCAGCAGCTTAGATAGGAGGGCTGATGTCCACGAGCAGTACTTC.

CDR3 region: CAWSVDRGRQPQHF. CDR3 coding DNA: TGTGCCTGGAGCGTGGACAGGGGGCGTCAGCCCCAGCATTTT. The genes are TRBV30 and TRBJ1-5; 11 bases match TRBD1. The CDR3 is made up of 14 amino acids. CDR1 GTSNPN and CDR2 SVGIG come from the germline V gene (reference sequence). With 3 bases clipped from V and 6 bases from J, the junction kept 4 bases outside the gene matches.

Points on this clone: The same CDR3 also results from other DNA sequences found in this sample. The chain recombines TRBV5-4 with TRBJ2-7; 7 nucleotides align to TRBD1. Trimming removed 2 bases from V and 0 bases from J; junction bases left unmatched: 2. This CDR3 region has 14 residues. Germline assignment: CDR1 SGHNT and CDR2 YYREEE (reference sequence). The CDR3 DNA reads as TGTGCCAGCAGCTTCAGACAGGGCTCCTACGAGCAGTACTTC. It specifies CASSFRQGSYEQYF.

The V gene is TRBV2, the J gene TRBJ1-5, with no clear D. This CDR3 has 14 residues. Germline assignment: CDR1 SNHLY and CDR2 FYNNEI. V was trimmed by 1 base and J by 3 bases, leaving 7 bases between them. The CDR3 DNA reads TGTGCCAGCAGTGAAGAACGGTCCAATCAGCCCCAGCATTTT. Its translation: CASSEERSNQPQHF.

The gene calls are TRBV7-9 and TRBJ1-2; a possible D gene is TRBD1 (5 bases). This CDR3 contains 14 residues. The germline V and J ends were trimmed by 0 bases and 4 bases, with 9 bases remaining between them. CDR1 is SEHNR and CDR2 is FQNEAQ in the germline V gene (reference sequence). This CDR3 reads CASSLAGEGYGYTF. For the CDR3, the DNA is TGTGCCAGCAGCTTAGCAGGGGAGGGCTATGGCTACACCTTC.

This clone has only one observation. The CDR3 spells CASSSPAAGNSYNEQFF. The CDR3 DNA follows: TGTGCCAGCAGCTCCCCTGCAGCGGGAAATTCCTACAATGAGCAGTTCTTC. The genes are TRBV7-9 and TRBJ2-1, with 7 bases aligning to TRBD2. The germline gives CDR1 SEHNR, CDR2 FQNEAQ (reference sequence). The CDR3 runs 17 residues. V was pared by 4 bases and J by 1 base, with 10 bases of the junction left unmatched.

The genes are TRBV6-6 and TRBJ2-2; the D is unclear. The CDR3 sequence is 14 residues long. Germline V gene data show CDR1 as MNHNY and CDR2 as SVGAGI (reference sequence). V lost 6 bases to trimming and J lost 1 base, with 9 bases between them. The CDR3 nucleotides read TGTGCCAGCAGATACACAGTGAACACCGGGGAGCTGTTTTTT. It specifies CASRYTVNTGELFF.

The V and J genes are TRBV28 and TRBJ2-5; D remains unclear. Germline CDR1 and CDR2: MDHEN and SYDVKM. Trimming pared 8 bases from V and 6 bases from J, leaving 16 bases between. The CDR3 is 13 amino acids. The CDR3 region is CASLSLVSKTQYF. In DNA, the CDR3 is TGTGCCAGCCTCAGTTTGGTTTCAAAGACCCAGTACTTC.

This chain connects TRBV25-1 to TRBJ2-7; possible D gene TRBD2, 7 bases. V lost 3 bases, J lost 0 bases, and 15 bases lay in between. The CDR3 has 16 residues. Germline V CDR1 and CDR2: MGHDK, SYGVNS. The DNA for the CDR3 is TGTGCCAGCAGTGACCAACAGGGACTAAGCTCCTACGAGCAGTACTTC. Its translation: CASSDQQGLSSYEQYF.

The chain is built from TRBV18 and TRBJ2-1, with TRBD1 as a possible D gene (5 bases). CDR3 size: 14 residues. Deletions cut 0 bases from V and 6 bases from J, with 9 bases between. The germline CDR1 and CDR2 sequences are KGHSH and LQKENI. CDR3 nucleotides: TGTGCCAGCTCACCACCTACAGGCCCCAATGAGCAGTTCTTC. Protein sequence: CASSPPTGPNEQFF.

The rearrangement links TRBV11-2 to TRBJ2-1; 9 bases map to TRBD2. This CDR3 is built from 15 residues. Germline loops: CDR1 SGHAT, CDR2 FQNNGV. The V gene end was trimmed by 3 bases and the J gene end by 5 bases; junction bases not matched to a gene: 5. As DNA, the CDR3 is TGTGCCAGCAGCTTCCTGGCGGGAGGGAACAATGAGCAGTTCTTC. Translated: CASSFLAGGNNEQFF.

The chain couples TRBV12-5 to TRBJ1-1; D is undetermined. Trimming took 8 bases from V and 11 from J, leaving 18 bases between them. Germline lookup yields CDR1 LGHNT and CDR2 FRNRAP. The CDR3 is 12 residues long. CDR3 protein: CASLLGGKVAFF. Written as DNA, the CDR3 is TGTGCTAGTCTATTAGGAGGGAAGGTGGCTTTCTTT. Using reference TRBV12-5 and TRBJ1-1 for the parts outside the CDR3, the full variable domain is DARVTQTPRHKVTEMGQEVTMRCQPILGHNTVFWYRQTMMQGLELLAYFRNRAPLDDSGMPKDRFSAEMPDATLATLKIQPSEPRDSAVYFCASLLGGKVAFFGQGTRLTVV.

The chain recombines TRBV5-4 with TRBJ2-3; TRBD2 matches at 7 bases. Germline assignment: CDR1 SGHNT and CDR2 YYREEE (reference sequence). The CDR3 spans 15 residues. Germline trimming cut 0 bases from V and 5 bases from J; bases unmatched to any gene: 6. The CDR3 is CASSLGGEGLDTQYF. CDR3 coding DNA: TGTGCCAGCAGCTTGGGGGGGGAGGGTCTAGATACGCAGTATTTT.

The V and J genes are TRBV27 and TRBJ2-1; 7 nucleotides match TRBD1. Germline-derived CDR1 and CDR2 are MNHEY and SMNVEV (reference sequence). The J segment lost 4 bases and the V segment lost 4 bases, leaving 7 bases of the junction unmatched. The CDR3 is made up of 15 amino acids. CDR3 DNA sequence: TGTGCCAGCAGTTCCAGGGGGTCGGTGTACAATGAGCAGTTCTTC. It specifies CASSSRGSVYNEQFF.

V is TRBV4-1 and J is TRBJ2-1; D gene uncertain. Trimming cost V 0 bases and J 3 bases, with 9 bases left between them. The CDR3 length is 15 residues. CDR1 is MGHRA and CDR2 is YSYEKL in the germline V gene. CDR3 DNA: TGCGCCAGCAGCCAAGAGGGCCTGATCTACAATGAGCAGTTCTTC. Protein: CASSQEGLIYNEQFF.

The chain employs TRBV6-6 and TRBJ1-2; no firm D call. The CDR3 covers 16 residues. Trimming shortened V by 0 bases and J by 6 bases, and 17 bases separated the two germline ends. Germline V gene sequence: CDR1 MNHNY, CDR2 SVGAGI (reference sequence). DNA for the CDR3: TGTGCCAGCAGTTACTCGAGCGGTTCGGGGAAGGATGGCTACACCTTC. It is translated as CASSYSSGSGKDGYTF.

This chain joins TRBV27 and TRBJ2-1, with 7 bases aligning to TRBD2. CDR1 and CDR2 from the germline V gene are MNHEY and SMNVEV (reference sequence). The CDR3 runs to 16 residues. The V and J ends lost 5 bases and 0 bases, in that order; junction bases with no gene match: 7. The CDR3 region has the DNA TGTGCCAGCAGTAACGGCGGGGGAACCTCCTACAATGAGCAGTTCTTC. The encoded protein is CASSNGGGTSYNEQFF.

The chain combines TRBV5-1 with TRBJ1-1; no firm D call. The CDR3 covers 15 residues. V dropped 7 bases and J dropped 1 base, with 17 bases sitting between them. Germline values: CDR1 SGHRS, CDR2 YFSETQ. The CDR3 reads CASFLSRGRNTEAFF. The CDR3 DNA reads as TGCGCCAGCTTCCTTTCCAGAGGTAGGAACACTGAAGCTTTCTTT.

This clone was detected once. The chain has TRBV6-5 and TRBJ2-6; D might be TRBD1 (5 bases). CDR3 length: 15 residues. Germline V lookup: CDR1 MNHEY, CDR2 SVGAGI. Trimming cost V 0 bases and J 2 bases, with 5 bases left between them. Here the CDR3 DNA reads TGTGCCAGCAGTTACTCCAGGGCTGGGGCCAACGTCCTGACTTTC. Protein product: CASSYSRAGANVLTF.

This clone has a single count. This rearrangement joins TRBV6-1 to TRBJ2-2, with unresolved D. Germline CDR1 MNHNS, CDR2 SASEGT. CDR3 length: 14 residues. Trimming took off 6 bases at V and 0 bases at J, with 8 bases between the two ends. CDR3 DNA sequence: TGTGCCAGCAGGAGACAAACGAACACCGGGGAGCTGTTTTTT. Translation gives CASRRQTNTGELFF.

This clone has a single count. This chain joins TRBV6-5 and TRBJ1-1, with a possible D match to TRBD1 (6 bases). The germline V gene encodes CDR1 MNHEY and CDR2 SVGAGI. There are 11 residues in the CDR3. Trimming removed 5 bases at V and 8 bases at J, with 9 bases between. CDR3 in amino acids: CASSTGTEAFF. The CDR3 nucleotides are TGTGCCAGCAGTACCGGGACAGAAGCTTTCTTT.